Here is one TCR beta chain with its context. The junction does not match germline at one end; this may be a read error. This sample's RNA came from whole unsorted tissue. The normal lung tissue was taken more than 3 cm from the tumor edge. Three rounds of nested PCR, following a modified ARM-PCR protocol, produced the TCRbeta library. MiXCR, applied by TCRdb to the multiplex PCR reads, yields one record per CDR3 protein. The sample yields more than 55,000 distinct CDR3 sequences, 65% to 80% seen once. The record originates from a study of tumor and adjacent non-tumor tissue in lung cancer. Sequenced input: distant non-tumor lung tissue. The sequence was collected from a man in his sixties with non-small cell lung cancer.

CDR3 region: CSAQGGRDGYKQYF. In DNA, the CDR3 is TGCAGCGCTCAGGGAGGCAGGGATGGGTACAAGCAATACTTC. V usage is TRBV29-1 and J usage is TRBJ2-7; maybe TRBD2 (6 bases). CDR1 SQVTM and CDR2 ANQGSEA come from the germline V gene. This CDR3 comprises 14 residues.